Many counts were recorded for the clone carrying this TCR beta chain. Antigen specificity is unknown. This entry is derived from a study of response to subunit inactivated influenza vaccine. Whole-study results and caveats: There was a suggestion from the authors that each seasonal influenza vaccination recruits few new T cells.

TCRdb reprocessed the RT-PCR reads via MiXCR and lists one record per CDR3 protein. This sample has roughly 570,000 distinct CDR3 sequences, with 10% to 15% found just once. The CDR3 covers 17 residues. V lost 0 bases to trimming and J lost 0 bases, with 15 bases between them. Germline CDR1 and CDR2: LGHNA and YSLEER. The specimen comprised PBMCs from blood, sampled 45 days after vaccination. This TCR came from a man over 45 who received an inactivated influenza vaccine. The chain is built from TRBV4-3 and TRBJ2-7, with D possibly matching TRBD2 (6 bases). The CDR3 nucleotides read TGCGCCAGCAGCCAAGAAGGAGGGGCGGGCCCCTCCTACGAGCAGTACTTC. It translates to CASSQEGGAGPSYEQYF.